This T cell receptor (beta chain) was captured by sequencing in a study of OX40 agonist ivuxolimab in advanced cancers. For the wider study: Ivuxolimab was an agonistic, fully human IgG2 monoclonal antibody directed against OX40 (CD134), a costimulatory receptor. Of the roughly 51 patients in dose escalation, around 20 had hepatocellular carcinoma, some 15 had melanoma, 9 had renal cell carcinoma and 9 had head and neck cancer. The dose-escalation cohort was roughly 87% male with a mean age of about 58 years, ranging from roughly 23 to 90. Intravenous ivuxolimab was administered to patients every 2 weeks at six dose levels: 0.01, 0.1, 0.3, 1.5, 3 and 10 mg/kg. The paper reports the monotherapy dose-escalation portion (N of about 50 patients) of the phase I ivuxolimab trial. Prior anti-PD-1, anti-PD-L1 or anti-CTLA-4 therapy was permitted, and 40% of dose-escalation patients had received checkpoint inhibitors. The point of sequencing TCRbeta in the periphery was to test whether ivuxolimab changed TCR sequence diversity and drove clonal T-cell expansion. Partial responses occurred in three dose-escalation patients, of whom one had hepatocellular carcinoma and two had cutaneous melanoma. Summary of the overall study and its limitations: At doses of 0.1 to 3.0 mg/kg, clonal expansion of both CD4+ and CD8+ T cells in blood was seen between baseline and week 6. After ivuxolimab, CD8+ T cells had more expanded clones than CD4+ T cells on average. Low levels of normalized T-cell clonal expansion were also seen in some patients who did not respond. In the 0.1-3.0 mg/kg groups, partial responders were among the patients with the lowest normalized peripheral clonal expansion, particularly in CD8+ T cells. Antigen specificity was not determined for the clonally expanded peripheral T cells.

To sequence the TCRbeta CDR3 region, genomic DNA was isolated from the sorted cells. The immunoSEQ Assay was used to sequence the TCRbeta CDR3 regions. As stored in TCRdb, this immuneACCESS dataset retains in-frame rearrangements with V and J assigned. A fraction of the clones does not appear; measured against another copy, unresolved V genes explain less than half of the discrepancy, and the remainder lacks a known reason. The sample data list 20,000 or so clones, and 70% to 90% of these were observed just once. More than 30% of the sample belongs to the ten largest clones. This clone was recorded only once. Its target antigen remains unknown. The sample holds no much larger clone one base away, and base qualities are not on file. Patients with autoimmune disease history or receiving systemic immunosuppression were excluded from the trial. Peripheral blood for TCR sequencing was collected from all dose cohorts at baseline, on cycle 4 day 1, and on cycle 7 day 1. The samples were drawn from a first-in-human, open-label, multicenter phase I dose-escalation trial of ivuxolimab. The trial enrolled adults with locally advanced or metastatic head and neck squamous cell, hepatocellular, melanoma or renal cell carcinoma. Before TCR sequencing, CD4+ T cells and CD8+ T cells were sorted from peripheral blood as separate populations.

The specimen was CD4+ or CD8+ T cells sorted from blood, collected in a trial of the OX40 agonist ivuxolimab. The sequence derives from an adult with an advanced solid tumor such as melanoma, head and neck, liver or kidney cancer.

CDR3 loop: CATSLAGEVDEQFF. Read as DNA, the sequence is TGTGCCACCAGCCTAGCGGGAGAGGTGGATGAGCAGTTCTTC. The rearrangement combines TRBV15 with TRBJ2-1; the junction holds 10 bases that match TRBD2. Measured from the cysteine to the phenylalanine, the CDR3 is 14 residues long. The only DNA kept is the CDR3, 42 bases in frame from the first base. Compared with germline, V lacks 5 bases and J lacks 8 bases; bases without a gene match: 6. Via the germline V gene (reference sequence), CDR1 is LNHNV and CDR2 YYDKDF.